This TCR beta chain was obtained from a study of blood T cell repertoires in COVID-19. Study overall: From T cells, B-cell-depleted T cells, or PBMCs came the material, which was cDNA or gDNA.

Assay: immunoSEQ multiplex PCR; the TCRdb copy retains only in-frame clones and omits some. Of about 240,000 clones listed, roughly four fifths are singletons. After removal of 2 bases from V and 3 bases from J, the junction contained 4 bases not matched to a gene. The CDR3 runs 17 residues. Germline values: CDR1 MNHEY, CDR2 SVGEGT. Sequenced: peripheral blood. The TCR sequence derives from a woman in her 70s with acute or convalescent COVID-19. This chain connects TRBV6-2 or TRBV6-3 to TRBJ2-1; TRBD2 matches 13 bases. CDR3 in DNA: TGTGCCAGCAGTTACCGGGGGACTAGCGGGGTCTACAATGAGCAGTTCTTC. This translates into CASSYRGTSGVYNEQFF.